This TCR beta chain appears in the sequencing data of a study of blood T cell repertoires in COVID-19. V was cut by 5 bases and J by 3 bases, with 11 bases left in between. The germline gives CDR1 SGHTA, CDR2 FQGTGA. The CDR3 sequence is 13 residues long. Libraries were prepared by immunoSEQ multiplex PCR; TCRdb keeps only in-frame clonotypes and omits some of them. The sample carries roughly 360,000 clones, roughly 80% recorded once. The specimen was PBMCs or T cells enriched from blood (not recorded which). This clonotype originated in a woman between 45 and 60 years old who had recovered from COVID-19. This sequence joins TRBV7-3 and TRBJ2-7; no definite D call. CDR3 sequence: CASSTKPYYEQYF. The CDR3 DNA sequence: TGTGCCAGCAGCACTAAGCCCTACTACGAGCAGTACTTC.